The present TCR beta chain was sequenced within a study of T cell responses to AZD1222 COVID-19 vaccine. The wider study: The analysis combined second doses at about 4 or about 12 weeks.

In germline, CDR1 is SGHRS, CDR2 YFSETQ. The CDR3 has 15 residues. The trim removed 0 bases at V and 4 bases at J, leaving 5 bases unmatched. Sequencing used immunoSEQ multiplex PCR; TCRdb keeps in-frame clones, though not all of them. The table includes approximately 120,000 clones, roughly 88% detected once. As concerns this clone: As yet, its antigen is unknown.

Study results and limitations: A mostly white British donor set with more females was recruited, and clonal diversity was possibly underestimated.

The clonotype comes from an adult in good health. The gene calls are TRBV5-1 and TRBJ2-7; 9 bases map to TRBD1. The specimen was peripheral blood, collected on day 0 of AZD1222 vaccination. The CDR3 DNA sequence: TGCGCCAGCAGCTTGGCGACAGGGGGTCCGTACGAGCAGTACTTC. Protein sequence: CASSLATGGPYEQYF. The full variable domain, completed using reference TRBV5-1 and TRBJ2-7, is KAGVTQTPRYLIKTRGQQVTLSCSPISGHRSVSWYQQTPGQGLQFLFEYFSETQRNKGNFPGRFSGRQFSNSRSEMNVSTLELGDSALYLCASSLATGGPYEQYFGPGTRLTVT.